Sequencing of this TCR beta chain was carried out in a study of blood T cell repertoires in COVID-19. About the study: COVID-19 samples collected from the United States, Italy and Spain covered acute and convalescent phases. T cells, B-cell-depleted T cells, or PBMCs provided the cDNA or gDNA that served as material.

The CDR3 is made up of 16 amino acids. Germline CDR1 reads SGHRS; CDR2 reads YFSETQ. V was cut by 4 bases and J by 0 bases, with 14 bases left in between. The authors' processing: Estimates of nucleated cell counts were drawn from the amplification of reference gene primers. This table comes from immunoSEQ multiplex PCR, and its TCRdb copy is limited to in-frame clones, with some not included. The DNA was the basis for D and trimming; V, J and clone size are from that table. This sample has over 65,000 clones; roughly 90% occur once, and the top ten carry roughly 4.4%. J is TRBJ2-1 and V is TRBV5-1; a weak D match, TRBD2 (5 bases). The sequenced sample was peripheral blood. The sequence came from a man aged 50 to 60 with active COVID-19. CDR3 sequence (DNA): TGCGCCAGCAGCCGCTTCGAGGGCAGCTCCTACAATGAGCAGTTCTTC. This sequence encodes CASSRFEGSSYNEQFF.